Shown below are 9 T cell receptor beta chains from a single sample sequenced in a study of identical twins. Using its own MiXCR run on the 5' RACE reads, TCRdb lists one record per CDR3 protein. The sample comprises roughly 1.6 million distinct CDR3 sequences, roughly 35% of which are singletons, and less than 0.35% rests with the top ten. The sequenced material came from cord blood. The source of these receptors is a newborn girl in good health.

The CDR3 loop reads CASSFLARSYEQYF. In DNA form, the CDR3 reads TGTGCCAGCAGCTTCCTAGCGAGGTCCTACGAGCAGTACTTC. The chain uses TRBV7-2 and TRBJ2-7; D is possibly TRBD2 (6 bases). The CDR3 sequence is 14 residues long. Between the trimmed V and J ends, which lost 3 bases and 1 base, there was a span of 10 bases. CDR1 is SGHTA, CDR2 FQGNSA, per germline.

Concerning this clonotype itself: A read error is possible here, since a much larger clone lies one base away. The rearrangement links TRBV7-9 to TRBJ1-1, with D possibly matching TRBD1 (5 bases). V lost 6 bases to trimming and J lost 7 bases, with 12 bases between them. CDR1 and CDR2 (germline): SEHNR, FQNEAQ (reference sequence). The CDR3 contains 12 residues. CDR3 sequence (DNA): TGTGCCAGCAGTTACCCCGGGGGTGAAGCTTTCTTT. Its translation is CASSYPGGEAFF. Full variable domain (rest looked up from reference TRBV7-9 and TRBJ1-1): DTGVSQNPRHKITKRGQNVTFRCDPISEHNRLYWYRQTLGQGPEFLTYFQNEAQLEKSRLLSDRFSAERPKGSFSTLEIQRTEQGDSAMYLCASSYPGGEAFFGQGTRLTVV.

This clonotype was counted only a few times. V is TRBV28 and J is TRBJ1-2; 7 nucleotides match TRBD1. The length of the CDR3 is 18 residues. Looked up from germline, CDR1 is MDHEN and CDR2 is SYDVKM. V shed 6 bases and J 7 bases; nucleotides not matched to a gene: 23. The CDR3 sequence is CASRPTLGTAQRGGGYTF. The CDR3 coding sequence is TGTGCCAGCAGGCCTACCCTCGGGACAGCCCAACGGGGTGGTGGCTACACCTTC.

The chain recombines TRBV10-3 with TRBJ2-1, with 12 bases lining up with TRBD2. This CDR3 spans 15 amino acids. The V gene's germline CDR1 is ENHRY and CDR2 SYGVKD. The V gene end was trimmed by 2 bases and the J gene end by 9 bases; junction bases not matched to a gene: 5. CDR3 coding DNA: TGTGCCATCAGTGAGGCTAGCGGGGGGGCGGCTGAGCAGTTCTTC. The encoded protein is CAISEASGGAAEQFF.

This clonotype has more than one count but fewer than ten. The chain links TRBV10-3 to TRBJ1-2, with unresolved D. Per the germline V gene, CDR1 is ENHRY and CDR2 is SYGVKD. This CDR3 contains 13 residues. With 6 bases removed from V and 8 bases from J, the gap between germline ends came to 16 bases. The CDR3 DNA reads TGTGCCATCAGCCCATCAGGTGGGGAGGGCTACACCTTC. It translates to CAISPSGGEGYTF.

The chain is built from TRBV7-9 and TRBJ2-1; the match to TRBD1 covers 8 bases. Per the germline V gene, CDR1 is SEHNR and CDR2 is FQNEAQ (reference sequence). The CDR3 is 15 residues long. The J segment lost 7 bases and the V segment lost 5 bases, leaving 10 bases of the junction unmatched. The CDR3, as DNA: TGTGCCAGCAGCCTAGGACAGGGCGGTCAGAATGAGCAGTTCTTC. Residues: CASSLGQGGQNEQFF.

This clonotype was seen a few times. V is TRBV9 and J is TRBJ2-1; possibly TRBD2 for D (5 bases). Trimming took off 3 bases at V and 9 bases at J, with 13 bases between the two ends. The germline V gene encodes CDR1 SGDLS and CDR2 YYNGEE. This CDR3 contains 13 residues. The CDR3 DNA reads as TGTGCCAGCAGCGAACGTCTAGCTACTGAGCAGTTCTTC. Encoded protein: CASSERLATEQFF.

This clonotype was counted only a few times. The CDR3 is CASRSTSRTYNEQFF. Here the CDR3 DNA reads TGTGCCAGCAGGTCCACTAGCAGAACCTACAATGAGCAGTTCTTC. The gene calls are TRBV6-5 and TRBJ2-1, with D maybe TRBD2 (6 bases). Per the germline V gene, CDR1 is MNHEY and CDR2 is SVGAGI. V lost 6 bases and J 2 bases, leaving 14 bases between the germline ends. CDR3 length: 15 amino acids.

The genes are TRBV28 and TRBJ1-4; unclear D gene. The CDR3 runs to 15 residues. Germline V gene lookup returns CDR1 MDHEN and CDR2 SYDVKM. The V end was cut by 7 bases, the J end by 3 bases, with 15 bases between. The CDR3 is CASNTHRAANEKLFF. The CDR3, as DNA: TGTGCCAGCAATACTCATAGGGCGGCTAATGAAAAACTGTTTTTT.